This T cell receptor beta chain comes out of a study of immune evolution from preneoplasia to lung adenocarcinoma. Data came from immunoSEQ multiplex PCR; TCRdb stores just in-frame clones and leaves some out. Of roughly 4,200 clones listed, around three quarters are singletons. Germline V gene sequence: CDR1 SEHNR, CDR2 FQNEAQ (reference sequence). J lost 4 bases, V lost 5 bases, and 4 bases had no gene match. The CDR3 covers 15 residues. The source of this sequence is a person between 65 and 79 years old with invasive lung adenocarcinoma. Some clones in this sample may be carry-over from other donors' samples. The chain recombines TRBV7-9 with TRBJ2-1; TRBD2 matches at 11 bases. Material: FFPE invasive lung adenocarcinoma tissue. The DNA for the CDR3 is TGTGCCAGCAGCGGGACTAGCGGACAGTACAATGAGCAGTTCTTC. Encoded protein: CASSGTSGQYNEQFF.